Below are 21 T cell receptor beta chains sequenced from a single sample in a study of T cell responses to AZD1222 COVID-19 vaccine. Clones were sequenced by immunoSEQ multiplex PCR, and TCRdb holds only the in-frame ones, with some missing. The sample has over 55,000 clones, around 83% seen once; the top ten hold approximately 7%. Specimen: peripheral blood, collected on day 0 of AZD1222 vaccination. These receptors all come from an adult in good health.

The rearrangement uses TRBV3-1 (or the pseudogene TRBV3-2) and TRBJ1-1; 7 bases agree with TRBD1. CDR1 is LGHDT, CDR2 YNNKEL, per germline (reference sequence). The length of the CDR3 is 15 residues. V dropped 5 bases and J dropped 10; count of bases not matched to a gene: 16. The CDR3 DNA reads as TGTGCCAGCAGCTTCCGGGGGGCAGGGGGGCTGATAGCTTTCTTT. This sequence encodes CASSFRGAGGLIAFF.

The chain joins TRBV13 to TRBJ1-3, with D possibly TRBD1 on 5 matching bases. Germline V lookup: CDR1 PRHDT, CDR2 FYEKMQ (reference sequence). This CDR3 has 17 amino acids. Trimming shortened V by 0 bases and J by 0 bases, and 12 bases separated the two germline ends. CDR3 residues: CASSLGGGTLSGNTIYF. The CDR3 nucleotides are TGTGCCAGCAGCTTAGGGGGGGGAACCCTCTCTGGAAACACCATATATTTT.

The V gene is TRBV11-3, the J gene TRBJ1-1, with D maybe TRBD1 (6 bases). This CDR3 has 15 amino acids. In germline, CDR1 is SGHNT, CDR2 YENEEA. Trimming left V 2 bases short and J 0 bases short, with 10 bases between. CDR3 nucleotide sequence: TGTGCCAGCAGCTTACAGGGGTCACTGAACACTGAAGCTTTCTTT. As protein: CASSLQGSLNTEAFF.

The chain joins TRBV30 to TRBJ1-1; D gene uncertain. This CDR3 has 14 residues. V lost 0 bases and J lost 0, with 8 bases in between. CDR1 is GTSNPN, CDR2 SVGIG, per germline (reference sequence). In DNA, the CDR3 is TGTGCCTGGAGTGTACTGGCGTTGAACACTGAAGCTTTCTTT. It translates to CAWSVLALNTEAFF. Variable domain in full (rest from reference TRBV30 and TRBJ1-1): SQTIHQWPATLVQPVGSPLSLECTVEGTSNPNLYWYRQAAGRGLQLLFYSVGIGQISSEVPQNLSASRPQDRQFILSSKKLLLSDSGFYLCAWSVLALNTEAFFGQGTRLTVV.

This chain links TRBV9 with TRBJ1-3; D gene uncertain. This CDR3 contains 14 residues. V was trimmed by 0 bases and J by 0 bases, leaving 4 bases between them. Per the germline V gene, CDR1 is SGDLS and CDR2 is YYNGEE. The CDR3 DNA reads TGTGCCAGCAGCGTAGTAGGCTCTGGAAACACCATATATTTT. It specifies CASSVVGSGNTIYF.

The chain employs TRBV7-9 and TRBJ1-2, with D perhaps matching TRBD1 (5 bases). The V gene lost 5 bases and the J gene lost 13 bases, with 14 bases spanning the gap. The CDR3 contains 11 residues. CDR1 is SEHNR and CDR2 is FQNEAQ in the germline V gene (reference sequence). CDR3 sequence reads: CASSITGACTF. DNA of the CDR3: TGTGCCAGCAGCATTACAGGCGCGTGCACCTTC. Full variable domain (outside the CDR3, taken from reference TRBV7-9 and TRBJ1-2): DTGVSQNPRHKITKRGQNVTFRCDPISEHNRLYWYRQTLGQGPEFLTYFQNEAQLEKSRLLSDRFSAERPKGSFSTLEIQRTEQGDSAMYLCASSITGACTFGSGTRLTVV.

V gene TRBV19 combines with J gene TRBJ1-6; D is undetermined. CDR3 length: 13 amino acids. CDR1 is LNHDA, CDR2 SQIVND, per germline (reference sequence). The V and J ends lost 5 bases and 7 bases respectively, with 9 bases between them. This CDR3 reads CASSSTRNSPLHF. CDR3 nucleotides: TGTGCCAGTAGTTCCACTAGAAATTCACCCCTCCACTTT.

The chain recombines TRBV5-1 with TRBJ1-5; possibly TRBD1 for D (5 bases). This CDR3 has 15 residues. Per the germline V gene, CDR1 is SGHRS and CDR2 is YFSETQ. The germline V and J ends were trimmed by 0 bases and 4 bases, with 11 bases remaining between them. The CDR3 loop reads CASSLGGIGNQPQHF. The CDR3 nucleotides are TGCGCCAGCAGCTTGGGGGGGATCGGAAATCAGCCCCAGCATTTT. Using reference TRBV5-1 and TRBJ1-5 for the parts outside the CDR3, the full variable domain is KAGVTQTPRYLIKTRGQQVTLSCSPISGHRSVSWYQQTPGQGLQFLFEYFSETQRNKGNFPGRFSGRQFSNSRSEMNVSTLELGDSALYLCASSLGGIGNQPQHFGDGTRLSIL.

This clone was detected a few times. Here the CDR3 reads CASSMGRGTDTQYF. In DNA, the CDR3 is TGTGCCAGTAGTATGGGACGAGGAACAGATACGCAGTATTTT. The chain employs TRBV19 and TRBJ2-3; D is perhaps TRBD1 or TRBD2 (5 bases each). Per germline, CDR1 LNHDA and CDR2 SQIVND (reference sequence). CDR3 length: 14 amino acids. V dropped 3 bases and J dropped 3 bases, with 10 bases sitting between them.

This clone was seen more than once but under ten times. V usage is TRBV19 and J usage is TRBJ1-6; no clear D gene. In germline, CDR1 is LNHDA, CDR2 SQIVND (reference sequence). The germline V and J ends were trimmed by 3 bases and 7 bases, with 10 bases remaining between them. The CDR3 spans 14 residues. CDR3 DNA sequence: TGTGCCAGTAGTATCCAGGCCTCCAATTCACCCCTCCACTTT. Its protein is CASSIQASNSPLHF.

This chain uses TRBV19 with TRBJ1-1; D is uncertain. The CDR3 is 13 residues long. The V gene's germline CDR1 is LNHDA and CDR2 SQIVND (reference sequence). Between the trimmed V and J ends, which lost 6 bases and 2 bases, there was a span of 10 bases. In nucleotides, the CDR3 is TGTGCCAGTAGCAAAGGACGTAACACTGAAGCTTTCTTT. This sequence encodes CASSKGRNTEAFF.

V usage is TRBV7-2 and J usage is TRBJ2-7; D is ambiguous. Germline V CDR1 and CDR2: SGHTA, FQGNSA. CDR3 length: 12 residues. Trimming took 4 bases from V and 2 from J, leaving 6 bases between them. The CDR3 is CASSYRAYEQYF. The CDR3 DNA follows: TGTGCCAGCAGCTACAGAGCCTACGAGCAGTACTTC.

CDR3 protein: CASTGPRASSYEQYF. CDR3 sequence (DNA): TGTGCCAGCACCGGGCCCAGGGCGAGCTCCTACGAGCAGTACTTC. This chain uses TRBV2 with TRBJ2-7, with D maybe TRBD1 (5 bases). The V gene's germline CDR1 is SNHLY and CDR2 FYNNEI. The CDR3 has 15 residues. V gave up 7 bases and J gave up 0 bases, with 16 bases separating them.

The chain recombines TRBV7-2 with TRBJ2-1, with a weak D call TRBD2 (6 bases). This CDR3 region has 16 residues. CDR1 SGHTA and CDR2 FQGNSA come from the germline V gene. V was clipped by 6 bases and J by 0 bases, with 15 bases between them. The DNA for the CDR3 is TGTGCCAGCAGTAGAGCCGGGGGAGTCTCCTACAATGAGCAGTTCTTC. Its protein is CASSRAGGVSYNEQFF.

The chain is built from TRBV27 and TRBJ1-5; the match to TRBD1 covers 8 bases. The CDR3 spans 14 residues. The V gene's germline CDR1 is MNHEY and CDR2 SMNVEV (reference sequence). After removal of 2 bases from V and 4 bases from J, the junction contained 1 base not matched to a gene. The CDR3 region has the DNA TGTGCCAGCAGTTTAACAGGGGGGAATCAGCCCCAGCATTTT. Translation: CASSLTGGNQPQHF.

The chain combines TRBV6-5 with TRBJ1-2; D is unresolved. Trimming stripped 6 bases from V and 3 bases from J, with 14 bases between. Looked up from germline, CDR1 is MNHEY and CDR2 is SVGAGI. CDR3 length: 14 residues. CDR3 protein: CASSHDDTYYGYTF. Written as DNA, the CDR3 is TGTGCCAGCAGCCACGACGACACCTACTATGGCTACACCTTC.

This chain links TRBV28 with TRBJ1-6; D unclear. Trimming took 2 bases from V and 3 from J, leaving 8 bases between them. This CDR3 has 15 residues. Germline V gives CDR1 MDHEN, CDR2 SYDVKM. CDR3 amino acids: CASSLGPNYNSPLHF. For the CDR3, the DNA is TGTGCCAGCAGTTTAGGCCCGAACTATAATTCACCCCTCCACTTT.

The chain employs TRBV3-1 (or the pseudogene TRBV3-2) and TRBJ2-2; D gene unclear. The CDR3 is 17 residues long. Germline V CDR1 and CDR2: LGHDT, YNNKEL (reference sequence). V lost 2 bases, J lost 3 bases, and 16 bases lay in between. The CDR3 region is CASSQHGRGPDTGELFF. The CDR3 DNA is TGTGCCAGCAGCCAACACGGACGAGGACCAGACACCGGGGAGCTGTTTTTT.

CDR3: CASSFTQGPLSGNTIYF. CDR3 DNA: TGTGCCAGCAGCTTTACACAGGGTCCCCTCTCTGGAAACACCATATATTTT. V gene TRBV7-2 combines with J gene TRBJ1-3; perhaps TRBD1 as D (6 bases). This CDR3 is built from 17 residues. The germline gives CDR1 SGHTA, CDR2 FQGNSA. V was trimmed by 3 bases and J by 0 bases, leaving 15 bases between them.

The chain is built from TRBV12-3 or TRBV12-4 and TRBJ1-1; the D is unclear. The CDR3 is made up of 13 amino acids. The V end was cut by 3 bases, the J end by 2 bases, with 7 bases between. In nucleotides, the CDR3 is TGTGCCAGCAGTTTTACAGATAACACTGAAGCTTTCTTT. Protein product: CASSFTDNTEAFF.

The CDR3 DNA sequence: TGCGCCAGCAGCCAAGGTGGCAATGAGCAGTTCTTC. This translates into CASSQGGNEQFF. The genes are TRBV4-1 and TRBJ2-1; no reliable D call. The V gene lost 1 base and the J gene lost 6 bases, with 4 bases spanning the gap. This CDR3 is 12 amino acids long. Per the germline V gene, CDR1 is MGHRA and CDR2 is YSYEKL.